The rows below give T cell receptor beta chains drawn from one sample of a study of beta chain features in type 1 diabetes. TCRdb keeps only in-frame clones here, not all; method: immunoSEQ multiplex PCR. The repertoire includes 100,000 to 150,000 clones, approximately 10% of them detected once, and approximately 0.7% sits in the top ten. Material: central memory CD4+ T cells from blood. These receptors originate from a man between 25 and 39 years old with type 1 diabetes. Both conserved end residues are part of each CDR3. Fields, in order: clone size, V gene, J gene, D gene, CDR3 protein, CDR3 DNA. The D gene is left open where the match is weak. Size is stated for part of the rows, as once, few or many counts, or as a class when the clone is expanded.

>.|TRBV28|TRBJ2-7|.
CASSSVLYEQYF
TGTGCCAGCAGTTCCGTCCTCTACGAGCAGTACTTC
>.|TRBV2|TRBJ2-7|.
CASSGGYYKEQYF
TGTGCCAGCAGTGGCGGATACTATAAAGAGCAGTACTTC
>few|TRBV9|TRBJ1-1|.
CASSVDEGTNTEAFF
TGTGCCAGCAGCGTAGATGAGGGAACGAACACTGAAGCTTTCTTT
>.|TRBV11-2|TRBJ2-1|.
CASTRGYSSNEQFF
TGTGCCAGCACCCGAGGATACTCTAGCAATGAGCAGTTCTTC
>.|TRBV5-1|TRBJ2-3|.
CASSLNAGTSTDTQYF
TGCGCCAGCAGCTTAAACGCGGGGACTAGCACAGATACGCAGTATTTT
>few|TRBV7-2|TRBJ2-1|.
CASSSDRDNEQFF
TGTGCCAGCAGTTCGGACCGGGATAATGAGCAGTTCTTC
>many|TRBV5-1|TRBJ2-1|TRBD1
CASSRDRVYNEQFF
TGCGCCAGCAGCCGGGACAGGGTATACAATGAGCAGTTCTTC
>many|TRBV30|TRBJ1-1|.
CAWRQNTEAFF
TGTGCCTGGAGACAGAACACTGAAGCTTTCTTT
>few|TRBV2|TRBJ1-4|.
CASAQVINEKLFF
TGTGCCAGCGCACAGGTCATAAATGAAAAACTGTTTTTT
>few|TRBV28|TRBJ2-7|TRBD1
CASFPPDRAGEQYF
TGTGCCAGTTTTCCTCCGGACAGGGCAGGCGAGCAGTACTTC
>.|TRBV30|TRBJ2-3|.
CAWSRGAVDTQYF
TGTGCCTGGAGTCGGGGGGCCGTAGATACGCAGTATTTT
>few|TRBV18|TRBJ1-6|TRBD1
CASSPGQGARSPLHF
TGTGCCAGCTCACCGGGACAGGGGGCCCGATCACCCCTCCACTTT
>.|TRBV20-1|TRBJ2-5|TRBD2
CGGTSGETQYF
TGCGGCGGGACTAGCGGAGAGACCCAGTACTTC
>once|TRBV28|TRBJ1-2|TRBD1
CASSPALGTGAGGYTF
TGTGCCAGCAGTCCAGCTCTAGGGACAGGGGCTGGTGGCTACACCTTC
>.|TRBV5-1|TRBJ2-3|TRBD1
CASSLGGTGLTDTQYF
TGCGCCAGCAGCTTGGGGGGGACAGGACTCACAGATACGCAGTATTTT
>few|TRBV9|TRBJ2-1|TRBD2
CASSVGTSGGADNEQFF
TGTGCCAGCAGCGTAGGGACTAGCGGGGGGGCCGACAATGAGCAGTTCTTC
>few|TRBV25-1|TRBJ2-1|TRBD1
CASSGGQGNRYEQFF
TGTGCCAGCAGTGGTGGACAGGGGAATCGGTATGAGCAGTTCTTC
>.|TRBV7-9|TRBJ1-2|.
CASSPGQNYGYTF
TGTGCCAGCAGCCCCGGACAAAACTATGGCTACACCTTC
>.|TRBV7-3|TRBJ1-5|.
CASSPRTDSNQPQHF
TGTGCCAGCAGCCCCAGGACAGATAGCAATCAGCCCCAGCATTTT
>.|TRBV6-5|TRBJ1-2|.
CASTQLRESIDGYTF
TGTGCCAGCACCCAACTACGGGAGTCCATAGATGGCTACACCTTC
>few|TRBV5-4|TRBJ2-3|TRBD2
CASSTGLAGGTDTQYF
TGTGCCAGCAGTACGGGACTAGCGGGGGGGACAGATACGCAGTATTTT
>few|TRBV19|TRBJ2-5|.
CASSIGRGETQYF
TGTGCCAGTAGTATAGGACGCGGAGAGACCCAGTACTTC
>few|TRBV28|TRBJ2-7|.
CASTLGGGLSYEQYF
TGTGCCAGCACCTTGGGCGGGGGCCTCTCCTACGAGCAGTACTTC
>.|TRBV28|TRBJ2-1|.
CASSLDFYNEQFF
TGTGCCAGCAGTTTGGACTTCTACAATGAGCAGTTCTTC
>.|TRBV6-5|TRBJ1-4|TRBD1
CASRRPGQGDEKLFF
TGTGCCAGCAGAAGACCGGGACAGGGAGATGAAAAACTGTTTTTT
>.|TRBV6-6|TRBJ2-7|.
CASSYSTGRHEQYF
TGTGCCAGCAGTTACTCGACAGGGAGGCACGAGCAGTACTTC
>few|TRBV28|TRBJ2-5|.
CASSSGQNQETQYF
TGTGCCAGCAGTTCTGGACAGAACCAAGAGACCCAGTACTTC
>few|TRBV7-9|TRBJ1-5|TRBD1
CASSRQGDQPQHF
TGTGCCAGCAGTCGACAGGGGGATCAGCCCCAGCATTTT
>.|TRBV11-2|TRBJ1-1|TRBD1
CASSQDRVRGAFF
TGTGCCAGCAGCCAGGACAGGGTGCGGGGAGCTTTCTTT
>.|TRBV4-2|TRBJ2-3|TRBD2
CASASSGGAPDTQYF
TGTGCCAGCGCTTCGAGCGGGGGGGCCCCAGATACGCAGTATTTT
>.|TRBV29-1|TRBJ2-1|.
CSLGGGEINEQFF
TGCAGTCTCGGCGGCGGGGAGATTAATGAGCAGTTCTTC
>.|TRBV4-1|TRBJ2-7|.
CASSQEGPGGYEQYF
TGCGCCAGCAGCCAAGAGGGTCCTGGCGGCTACGAGCAGTACTTC
>few|TRBV19|TRBJ1-1|TRBD1
CASTTGQGREAFF
TGTGCCAGTACCACGGGACAGGGCCGTGAAGCTTTCTTT
>few|TRBV19|TRBJ2-6|.
CASVRDSGANVLTF
TGTGCCAGTGTACGAGACTCTGGGGCCAACGTCCTGACTTTC
>few|TRBV19|TRBJ1-1|TRBD1
CASTTGGDMNTEAFF
TGTGCCAGCACCACAGGGGGAGACATGAACACTGAAGCTTTCTTT
>few|TRBV5-1|TRBJ2-3|.
CASMVGQGRDTQYF
TGCGCCAGCATGGTGGGGCAGGGAAGAGATACGCAGTATTTT
>.|TRBV2|TRBJ1-1|TRBD1
CASRAGQGNTEAFF
TGTGCCAGCAGGGCTGGACAGGGGAACACTGAAGCTTTCTTT
>.|TRBV6-1|TRBJ2-5|.
CASSLLETQYF
TGTGCCAGCAGCTTACTAGAGACCCAGTACTTC
>few|TRBV28|TRBJ2-1|.
CASTAGNEQFF
TGTGCCAGCACTGCAGGGAATGAGCAGTTCTTC
>.|TRBV2|TRBJ2-3|.
CASNMASTDTQYF
TGTGCCAGCAACATGGCCAGCACAGATACGCAGTATTTT
>few|TRBV7-2|TRBJ2-5|TRBD2
CATQLTAGEGTQYF
TGTGCCACCCAGCTTACAGCGGGGGAGGGGACCCAGTACTTC
>few|TRBV7-9|TRBJ2-2|TRBD1
CASSTKPGQGFTGELFF
TGTGCCAGCAGCACCAAACCGGGACAGGGCTTCACCGGGGAGCTGTTTTTT
>few|TRBV29-1|TRBJ2-6|.
CSPPSGGLSGANVLTF
TGCAGCCCTCCTTCCGGGGGTCTTTCTGGGGCCAACGTCCTGACTTTC
>few|TRBV6-6|TRBJ2-5|.
CASSTYRGGGAQYF
TGTGCCAGCAGTACATACAGGGGCGGAGGGGCCCAGTACTTC